This T cell receptor beta chain was recovered during a study of OX40 agonist ivuxolimab in advanced cancers. Turning to the study itself: Past anti-PD-1, anti-PD-L1 or anti-CTLA-4 therapy was accepted, and 30% to 45% had received some.

Some clones are missing from TCRdb's copy, which holds only in-frame ones; the method was immunoSEQ multiplex PCR. This sample has about 22,000 clones, with 80% to 90% found just once. Looked up from germline, CDR1 is SEHNR and CDR2 is FQNEAQ (reference sequence). This CDR3 has 14 amino acids. The V end lost 4 bases, the J end lost 7 bases, and 14 bases lay between the germline ends. Study-wide results and limits: Partial responders dosed at 0.1-3.0 mg/kg displayed clonal expansion ranking among the lowest. Nonresponders included some who also had low normalized T-cell clonal expansion. Antigen specificity was not determined for the expanded peripheral T cells.

In regard to this clone: Its target is unknown. The same CDR3 can be traced to other DNA sequences in this sample.

The specimen comprised CD4+ or CD8+ T cells sorted from blood, sampled in a trial of the OX40 agonist ivuxolimab. The TCR was taken from an adult with an advanced solid tumor such as melanoma, head and neck, liver or kidney cancer. The chain recombines TRBV7-9 with TRBJ2-1; perhaps D is TRBD1 or TRBD2 (5 bases each). CDR3 loop: CASSSAGTGNEQFF. The DNA for the CDR3 is TGTGCCAGCAGCTCCGCCGGGACCGGGAATGAGCAGTTCTTC.